This entry lists 19 T cell receptor beta chains sequenced from one sample in a study of blood T cell repertoires in COVID-19. The protocol was immunoSEQ multiplex PCR, while the TCRdb copy is restricted to in-frame clones and leaves out a portion. Counted here are 90,000 to 120,000 clones, around 89% occurring once; the ten biggest clones make up 4.9%. The material sequenced was peripheral blood. The receptors shown here come from a man in his forties with active or convalescent COVID-19.

The chain employs TRBV9 and TRBJ2-3, with TRBD1 identical over 12 bases. The ends lost 0 bases at V and 5 bases at J; junction bases unmatched: 10. The CDR3 is made up of 18 amino acids. CDR1 is SGDLS, CDR2 YYNGEE, per germline. Here the CDR3 reads CASSVDQGGQGARDTQYF. Here the CDR3 DNA reads TGTGCCAGCAGCGTAGATCAAGGGGGACAGGGGGCAAGAGATACGCAGTATTTT.

This chain joins TRBV19 and TRBJ2-2, with D possibly matching TRBD1 (6 bases). V dropped 7 bases and J dropped 6 bases, with 6 bases sitting between them. Germline CDR1 and CDR2: LNHDA and SQIVND (reference sequence). The CDR3 sequence is 11 residues long. The CDR3 nucleotides read TGTGCCAGTACAGGGGCCGGGGAGCTGTTTTTT. Residues: CASTGAGELFF.

This chain joins TRBV19 and TRBJ1-3; 8 positions match TRBD1. Germline CDR1 and CDR2: LNHDA and SQIVND (reference sequence). The V gene end was trimmed by 5 bases and the J gene end by 4 bases; junction bases not matched to a gene: 4. CDR3 length equals 14 residues. DNA of the CDR3: TGTGCCAGTAGTGCGCGACAGGGGGGAAACACCATATATTTT. The encoded protein is CASSARQGGNTIYF.

This clone was picked up a small number of times. The CDR3 loop is CASSFRALGYTF. CDR3 bases: TGTGCCAGCAGTTTCAGGGCCCTTGGCTACACCTTC. The chain links TRBV12-3 or TRBV12-4 to TRBJ1-2, with D perhaps matching TRBD1 (5 bases). V dropped 3 bases and J dropped 7 bases, with 9 bases sitting between them. The CDR3 consists of 12 residues.

This clone was observed a few times. This chain connects TRBV4-2 to TRBJ1-3; 7 bases agree with TRBD1. This CDR3 comprises 17 residues. The ends lost 0 bases at V and 1 base at J; junction bases unmatched: 6. The germline V gene encodes CDR1 LGHNA and CDR2 YNFKEQ. The CDR3 bases are TGTGCCAGCAGCCAAGAGGGGAGCAGGGGGTCTGGAAACACCATATATTTT. It encodes CASSQEGSRGSGNTIYF.

J is TRBJ2-7 and V is TRBV19; weak D call: TRBD2 (5 bases). V was clipped by 3 bases and J by 7 bases, with 16 bases between them. The CDR3 totals 14 residues. Germline V gene lookup returns CDR1 LNHDA and CDR2 SQIVND (reference sequence). The CDR3 region has the DNA TGTGCCAGTAGTATTGGTCCGGGGAGCACTGAGCAGTACTTC. Translation gives CASSIGPGSTEQYF.

The genes are TRBV28 and TRBJ2-7; D is perhaps TRBD2 (6 bases). V was trimmed by 7 bases and J by 1 base, leaving 23 bases between them. The germline gives CDR1 MDHEN, CDR2 SYDVKM. This CDR3 contains 17 residues. In nucleotides, the CDR3 is TGTGCCAGCATCAATTGGGGGGTGGGAGAGGGGTCCTACGAGCAGTACTTC. Residues: CASINWGVGEGSYEQYF. The full variable domain, rest sourced from reference TRBV28 and TRBJ2-7, is DVKVTQSSRYLVKRTGEKVFLECVQDMDHENMFWYRQDPGLGLRLIYFSYDVKMKEKGDIPEGYSVSREKKERFSLILESASTNQTSMYLCASINWGVGEGSYEQYFGPGTRLTVT.

The rearrangement uses TRBV15 and TRBJ2-5; 12 bases are shared with TRBD2. This CDR3 region has 16 residues. Germline CDR1 LNHNV, CDR2 YYDKDF (reference sequence). Trimming cost V 3 bases and J 2 bases; bases outside gene matches: 4. The CDR3 reads CATSRAGLAGQETQYF. CDR3 DNA: TGTGCCACCAGCAGGGCCGGACTAGCGGGACAAGAGACCCAGTACTTC.

V is TRBV18 and J is TRBJ2-1; TRBD2 agrees at 7 bases. The CDR3 has 15 residues. The germline gives CDR1 KGHSH, CDR2 LQKENI. Germline trimming cut 3 bases from V and 9 bases from J; bases unmatched to any gene: 11. The CDR3 DNA reads TGTGCCAGCTCACCCCTGACTAGCTCGGCAATTGAGCAGTTCTTC. Translating gives CASSPLTSSAIEQFF. The whole variable domain, filled in from reference TRBV18 and TRBJ2-1, reads NAGVMQNPRHLVRRRGQEARLRCSPMKGHSHVYWYRQLPEEGLKFMVYLQKENIIDESGMPKERFSAEFPKEGPSILRIQQVVRGDSAAYFCASSPLTSSAIEQFFGPGTRLTVL.

This chain connects TRBV19 to TRBJ1-2, with 7 bases identical to TRBD1. This CDR3 has 14 amino acids. From germline, CDR1 is LNHDA and CDR2 SQIVND (reference sequence). After removal of 5 bases from V and 4 bases from J, the junction contained 7 bases not matched to a gene. The CDR3, as DNA: TGTGCCAGTAGTGAATCCGGGACAGTCTATGGCTACACCTTC. This codes for CASSESGTVYGYTF.

The V call is TRBV6-6, the J call TRBJ1-6; 7 bases match TRBD1. CDR1 and CDR2 from the germline V gene are MNHNY and SVGAGI (reference sequence). V lost 7 bases and J lost 2; bases outside the gene matches: 5. This CDR3 has 15 residues. The CDR3 region is CASNLGTAYNSPLHF. CDR3 in DNA: TGTGCCAGCAATCTTGGGACAGCCTATAATTCACCCCTCCACTTT.

This chain uses TRBV7-8 with TRBJ2-1; 12 bases match TRBD2. The CDR3 sequence is 20 residues long. Trimming at V came to 1 base and at J to 10 bases, leaving 20 bases not matched to a gene. Germline lookup yields CDR1 SGHVS and CDR2 FQNEAQ. The CDR3 DNA reads as TGTGCCAGCAGCTTAGGTCTCGGGTTCTTGGCTAGCGGGAGGGCCAACGAGCAGTTCTTC. Protein product: CASSLGLGFLASGRANEQFF.

The rearrangement uses TRBV19 and TRBJ1-3; D ambiguous. CDR1 is LNHDA, CDR2 SQIVND, per germline (reference sequence). The CDR3 has 13 residues. V was trimmed by 7 bases and J by 0 bases, leaving 7 bases between them. CDR3 in amino acids: CASTSNSGNTIYF. CDR3 sequence (DNA): TGTGCCAGTACCTCTAACTCTGGAAACACCATATATTTT.

V gene TRBV28 combines with J gene TRBJ1-2, with a tentative D call TRBD1 (5 bases). V was clipped by 4 bases and J by 7 bases, with 19 bases between them. CDR1 is MDHEN and CDR2 is SYDVKM in the germline V gene. The CDR3 extends over 15 amino acids. The CDR3 reads CASSSAGRVISGYTF. CDR3 nucleotides: TGTGCCAGCAGTTCTGCGGGGCGCGTTATTAGTGGCTACACCTTC.

The chain has TRBV6-5 and TRBJ1-4; a weak D match, TRBD1 (6 bases). The CDR3 spans 15 residues. CDR1 and CDR2 (germline): MNHEY, SVGAGI. V shed 0 bases and J shed 2 bases, with 7 bases lying between them. CDR3 DNA: TGTGCCAGCAGTTACTCAACAGGGACTAATGAAAAACTGTTTTTT. Protein: CASSYSTGTNEKLFF.

This chain uses TRBV7-9 with TRBJ2-7, with D maybe TRBD1 (5 bases). CDR1 and CDR2 from the germline V gene are SEHNR and FQNEAQ (reference sequence). Trimming pared 7 bases from V and 5 bases from J, leaving 18 bases between. This CDR3 region has 14 residues. CDR3 nucleotide sequence: TGTGCCAGCACCTTCTCAAGGGGATCGGACGAGCAGTACTTC. Its protein is CASTFSRGSDEQYF. The whole variable domain, remainder taken from reference TRBV7-9 and TRBJ2-7, is DTGVSQNPRHKITKRGQNVTFRCDPISEHNRLYWYRQTLGQGPEFLTYFQNEAQLEKSRLLSDRFSAERPKGSFSTLEIQRTEQGDSAMYLCASTFSRGSDEQYFGPGTRLTVT.

This clone showed up just a few times. The V gene is TRBV28, the J gene TRBJ2-1, with D perhaps TRBD1 (6 bases). Trimming took off 3 bases at V and 7 bases at J, with 10 bases between the two ends. Germline lookup yields CDR1 MDHEN and CDR2 SYDVKM. CDR3 length: 13 amino acids. CDR3 nucleotide sequence: TGTGCCAGCAGTTTGCAGGGGACGAATGAGCAGTTCTTC. Its protein is CASSLQGTNEQFF.

The chain employs TRBV6-5 and TRBJ2-1; D is perhaps TRBD2 (5 bases). This CDR3 has 12 residues. The V gene lost 10 bases and the J gene lost 7 bases, with 14 bases spanning the gap. Germline V lookup: CDR1 MNHEY, CDR2 SVGAGI. The CDR3 protein is CATFRETNEQFF. In DNA, the CDR3 is TGTGCCACCTTCCGGGAAACGAATGAGCAGTTCTTC.

In the case of this clone: Other DNA sequences of this sample code for an identical CDR3. V is TRBV28 and J is TRBJ1-2; 7 positions match TRBD1. Trimming cost V 6 bases and J 4 bases; bases outside gene matches: 2. From germline, CDR1 is MDHEN and CDR2 SYDVKM. This CDR3 has 12 residues. CDR3 DNA sequence: TGTGCCAGCAGCTCAGGGGGCTATGGCTACACCTTC. Amino acid sequence: CASSSGGYGYTF.